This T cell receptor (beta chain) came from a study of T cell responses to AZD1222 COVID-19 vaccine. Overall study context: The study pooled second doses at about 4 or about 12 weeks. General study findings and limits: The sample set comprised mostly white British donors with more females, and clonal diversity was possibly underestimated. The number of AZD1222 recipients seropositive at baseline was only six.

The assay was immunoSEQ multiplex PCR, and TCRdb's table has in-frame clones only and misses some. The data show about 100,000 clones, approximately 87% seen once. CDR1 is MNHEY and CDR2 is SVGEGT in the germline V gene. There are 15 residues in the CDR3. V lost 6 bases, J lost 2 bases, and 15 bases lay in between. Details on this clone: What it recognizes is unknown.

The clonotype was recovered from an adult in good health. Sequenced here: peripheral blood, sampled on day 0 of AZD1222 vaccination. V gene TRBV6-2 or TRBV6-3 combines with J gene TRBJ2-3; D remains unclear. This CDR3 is CASSKRTRLTDTQYF. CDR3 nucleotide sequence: TGTGCCAGCAGCAAGAGGACCCGTCTCACAGATACGCAGTATTTT.